The clone carrying this T cell receptor beta chain was counted ten times or more. Its target is unknown. This sample was included in a study of T-cell reconstitution after alpha-beta-depleted transplantation in children. Whole-study findings and limits: T-cell numbers and diversity one year post-transplant derived largely from freshly generated T cells. About two months after transplant, alpha-beta T cells reportedly came from several hundred expanded graft clones. Surviving thymic progenitors and recipient T cells were the source of high TCRbeta diversity at day 60 in some patients.

TCRbeta library construction was performed incorporating unique molecular identifiers. TCRdb independently ran MiXCR on the PCR reads; one entry per CDR3 protein. The sample shows approximately 98,000 distinct CDR3 sequences, 5% to 8% of them seen only once. V shed 3 bases, J shed 8 bases, and the junction held 4 bases outside the gene matches. The germline V gene has CDR1 MNHEY and CDR2 SVGEGT. The CDR3 consists of 13 residues. The J gene is TRBJ2-1, the V gene TRBV6-2 or TRBV6-3; 7 bases fit TRBD2. The sequencing used PBMCs, mostly from graft donor cells, collected 360 days after TCRalphabeta/CD19-depleted stem cell transplant. The clonotype was recovered from a male patient between 2 and 9 years old who had a stem cell transplant for acute lymphoblastic leukemia, so the T cells may come from the graft donor. The DNA of the CDR3 is TGTGCCAGCAGTTATTGGGACTATCATGAGCAGTTCTTC. This codes for CASSYWDYHEQFF.